This T cell receptor (beta chain) came from a study of blood T cell repertoires in COVID-19. Study overall: The samples span acute and convalescent COVID-19 from the United States, Italy and Spain. The cDNA or gDNA used as material had been derived from T cells, B-cell-depleted T cells, or PBMCs.

Original methodology: Estimation of nucleated cell counts relied on the amplification of reference gene primers. Libraries were prepared by immunoSEQ multiplex PCR; TCRdb keeps only in-frame clonotypes and omits some of them. V and J calls and clone size are given by that table; D and trimming were obtained from the DNA. This table holds some 80,000 clones, 80% to 90% found once. The receptor comes from a human donor in a cohort sampled during active COVID-19. Sequencing was done on a sample of peripheral blood.

CDR3 in DNA: TGTGCCAGCAGCTTTAGCGCTGAAGCTTTCTTT. Protein sequence: CASSFSAEAFF. The chain has TRBV5-6 and TRBJ1-1; D not certain. The V gene's germline CDR1 is SGHDT and CDR2 YYEEEE. There are 11 residues in the CDR3. V shed 2 bases and J shed 6 bases, with 5 bases lying between them.